Listed below are T cell receptor beta chains from one sample, sequenced in a study of blood T cells in healthy people across ages. A single record per CDR3 protein comes from TCRdb applying MiXCR to the 5' RACE reads. This sample yields 1.5 million or so distinct CDR3 sequences, of which approximately 42% are seen a single time; less than 8% belongs to the top ten. Sequencing used blood. Source of these receptors: a woman in her late teens or twenties in good health. Each CDR3 is given with its conserved first and last residue. D genes are given only for firm matches. Size is omitted from some rows. Given values are once, few, many or a class for expanded clones.

j_call | d_call | v_call | clone_size | cdr3_nt | cdr3_aa
TRBJ1-1 | TRBD1 | TRBV20-1 | . | TGCAGTGCAAGGACAGGGGGCCCGGCCACTGAAGCTTTCTTT | CSARTGGPATEAFF
TRBJ1-2 | . | TRBV21-1 | . | TGTGCCACCAGCCCAAAAGCGACAGGGGAAGAGTATCTCCTAGGATATGGCTACACCTTC | CATSPKATGEEYLLGYGYTF
TRBJ2-2 | . | TRBV5-1 | . | TGCGCCAGCAGCTTCATGGACACGGGGAACACCGGGGAGCTGTTTTTT | CASSFMDTGNTGELFF
TRBJ2-5 | . | TRBV20-1 | few | TGCAGTGCTAGAGATAGGGCAGCGTACCAAGAGACCCAGTACTTC | CSARDRAAYQETQYF
TRBJ1-1 | TRBD1 | TRBV5-1 | . | TGTGCCAGCAGCCGGGACAGCACTGAAGCTTTCTTT | CASSRDSTEAFF
TRBJ1-2 | TRBD1 | TRBV12-3/TRBV12-4 | . | TGTGCCAGCAGGGGGACAGGCGCCTCGACTAACTATGGCTACACCTTC | CASRGTGASTNYGYTF
TRBJ2-1 | . | TRBV14 | . | TGTGCCAGCAGGCGGACAGAACTCATTAGCTCCTACAATGAGCAGTTCTTC | CASRRTELISSYNEQFF
TRBJ2-7 | TRBD2 | TRBV4-2 | . | TGTTCCAGCAGCCAACGACTAGCGGGAGGGTACGAGCAGTACTTC | CSSSQRLAGGYEQYF
TRBJ2-7 | TRBD2 | TRBV7-2 | few | TGTGCCAGCAGCTTAGCGTCGGGTCCTAGCGGGGTCACCTACGAGCAGTACTTC | CASSLASGPSGVTYEQYF
TRBJ2-3 | . | TRBV13 | . | TGTGCCAGCAGCTTAGCGGAGGTGACAGATACGCAGTATTTT | CASSLAEVTDTQYF
TRBJ2-1 | TRBD2 | TRBV3-1 | few | TGTGCCAGCAGCCAGGGGACTACCCATGGGCAGTTCTTC | CASSQGTTHGQFF
TRBJ2-2 | TRBD1 | TRBV3-1 | few | TGTGCCAGCAGCCACGGGACAGGGAAGGACACCGGGGAGCTGTTTTTT | CASSHGTGKDTGELFF
TRBJ2-7 | . | TRBV30 | few | TGTGCCTGGAGTGTAACCCGCTACGAGCAGTACTTC | CAWSVTRYEQYF
TRBJ1-2 | . | TRBV28 | . | TGTGCCAGCAGTTTACGCGCTACAGGGATCCGGGGCTACACCTTC | CASSLRATGIRGYTF
TRBJ2-5 | TRBD1 | TRBV20-1 | few | TGCAGTGCTAAGGACAGGGGGGAATTGACCCAGTACTTC | CSAKDRGELTQYF
TRBJ2-7 | . | TRBV9 | . | TGTGCCAGCAGCGTAGGTGGCAGGGGATTCTACGAGCAGTACTTC | CASSVGGRGFYEQYF
TRBJ2-1 | . | TRBV19 | . | TGTGCCAGTAAGCGGCAGGGCAACTACAATGAGCAGTTCTTC | CASKRQGNYNEQFF
TRBJ2-1 | . | TRBV3-1 | . | TGTGCCAGCAGCTATGGAGACCGCCTGGACAATGAGCAGTTCTTC | CASSYGDRLDNEQFF
TRBJ2-5 | TRBD1 | TRBV5-4 | . | TGTGCCAGCAGCGAGGGTAGGGGGCTGCGGGAGACCCAGTACTTC | CASSEGRGLRETQYF
TRBJ2-3 | . | TRBV28 | . | TGTGCCAGCATCCAACAGGGCATCACAGATACGCAGTATTTT | CASIQQGITDTQYF
TRBJ2-7 | . | TRBV28 | . | TGTGCCGGGAGGGACAGGTGCACCTACGAGCAGTACTTC | CAGRDRCTYEQYF
TRBJ1-2 | . | TRBV27 | . | TGTGCCAGCAGTTTAGCGGCAGGCCGTGGCTACACCTTC | CASSLAAGRGYTF
TRBJ2-3 | TRBD2 | TRBV10-2 | . | TGCGCCAGCAGTGAGTCGGTACTAGCGGGGGAGCCAGATACGCAGTATTTT | CASSESVLAGEPDTQYF
TRBJ2-7 | . | TRBV20-1 | few | TGCAGTGCTAGGTACAGCGCCTACGAGCAGTACTTC | CSARYSAYEQYF
TRBJ2-1 | . | TRBV5-1 | few | TGCGCCAGCAGCTTGGATCAGGGCCGGGGTTTAGAGCAGTTCTTC | CASSLDQGRGLEQFF
TRBJ2-5 | . | TRBV30 | . | TGTGCCTGGAGTGTGTGGGACAAGATCCAAGAGACCCAGTACTTC | CAWSVWDKIQETQYF
TRBJ2-1 | TRBD2 | TRBV6-5 | . | TGTGCCAGCAGTGACCTAGCGGGGGGGCCTATTGAGCAGTTCTTC | CASSDLAGGPIEQFF
TRBJ2-1 | TRBD2 | TRBV5-1 | . | TGCGCCAGCAGCGAACTAGCGGAGCCCCCCTACGAGCAGTTCTTC | CASSELAEPPYEQFF
TRBJ2-7 | TRBD2 | TRBV4-1 | few | TGCGCCAGCAGCCAAGATCTAGCGGGGGGGGAGCAGTACTTC | CASSQDLAGGEQYF
TRBJ1-2 | TRBD1 | TRBV10-3 | . | TGTGCCATCAGCCTGGACAGGGATGGATATGGCTACACCTTC | CAISLDRDGYGYTF
TRBJ2-5 | TRBD1 | TRBV9 | . | TGTGCCAGCAGCGCCACCTCCGGGACAGAAGAGACCCAGTACTTC | CASSATSGTEETQYF
TRBJ1-2 | . | TRBV6-5 | few | TGTGCCAGCAGTTATGGTGGGGCGTATGGCTACACCTTC | CASSYGGAYGYTF
TRBJ2-1 | . | TRBV6-5 | . | TGTGCCAGCACCTACAGGACCCCCGGGAGCGATGAGCAGTTCTTC | CASTYRTPGSDEQFF
TRBJ2-7 | TRBD1 | TRBV9 | . | TGTGCCAGCAGCGCGGGGGACAGGCCAACGAAGCAGTACTTC | CASSAGDRPTKQYF
TRBJ1-6 | TRBD1 | TRBV28 | . | TGTGCCAGCAGTTTACCGGACAGGGCTTATAATTCACCCCTCCACTTT | CASSLPDRAYNSPLHF
TRBJ1-1 | TRBD1 | TRBV12-3/TRBV12-4 | . | TGTGCCAGCAGTTCCTCAGGGGGCCTCACTGAAGCTTTCTTT | CASSSSGGLTEAFF
TRBJ1-2 | . | TRBV6-1 | few | TGTGCCAGCAGTGAAGAGCGCCGACTCTATGGCTACACCTTC | CASSEERRLYGYTF
TRBJ1-1 | . | TRBV28 | . | TGTGCCAGCATGAGGGAGACTGAAGCTTTCTTT | CASMRETEAFF
TRBJ2-1 | TRBD1 | TRBV3-1 | . | TGTGCCAGCAGCGACAGACAGGGATCCGCGTTCTTC | CASSDRQGSAFF
TRBJ1-5 | . | TRBV18 | . | TGTGCCAGCTCACCCAACGGTGGAAGCAATCAGCCCCAGCATTTT | CASSPNGGSNQPQHF
TRBJ1-1 | . | TRBV12-3/TRBV12-4 | once | TGTGCCAGCAGTTTAGGACAGGAGAGGTCTGAAGCTTTCTTT | CASSLGQERSEAFF
TRBJ2-7 | TRBD1 | TRBV11-2 | . | TGTGCCAGCAGCTTAGATTCCTACGGGACAGGGTGGATCTACGAGCAGTACTTC | CASSLDSYGTGWIYEQYF
TRBJ2-1 | TRBD2 | TRBV25-1 | . | TGTGCCAGCAGTGAGACTAGCGGGAGAAGGAATGAGCAGTTCTTC | CASSETSGRRNEQFF
TRBJ2-3 | . | TRBV27 | many | TGTGCCAGCAGCTTAGGAGGTTTCAGCACAGATACGCAGTATTTT | CASSLGGFSTDTQYF
TRBJ1-1 | . | TRBV7-2 | . | TGTGCCAGCAGCTTAAGGGGGAGGACTGAAGCTTTCTTT | CASSLRGRTEAFF
TRBJ2-1 | . | TRBV10-3 | . | TGTGCCGTCAGTGATTACAATGAGCAGTTCTTC | CAVSDYNEQFF
TRBJ2-7 | . | TRBV7-3 | . | TGTGCCAGCAGCGACATCACAAAGCGTTCCTACAATGAGCAGTACTTC | CASSDITKRSYNEQYF
TRBJ1-1 | . | TRBV10-3 | . | TGTGCCACATCGCTCGGGAGATTGAACACTGAAGCTTTCTTT | CATSLGRLNTEAFF
TRBJ1-2 | . | TRBV28 | . | TGTGCCAGCACCAGGAGTTCAGCTAACTATGGCTACACCTTC | CASTRSSANYGYTF
TRBJ1-1 | TRBD1 | TRBV6-2/TRBV6-3 | . | TGTGCCAGCAGGGACAGGGGATGGGACACTGAAGCTTTCTTT | CASRDRGWDTEAFF